This passage covers 22 T cell receptor beta chains from one sample sequenced in a study of shared clonotypes between healthy human individuals. The table came from immunoSEQ multiplex PCR; TCRdb's copy has only in-frame clones and leaves some out. The sample includes over a million clones, roughly 95% seen only once; the top ten take approximately 1.1%. The material sequenced was naive CD4+ T cells sorted from blood. Subset of the sample: CD45RA+ positively selected. These receptor sequences come from a man under 40 in good health.

The CDR3 DNA reads as TGTGCCAGCAGTGAAAAGTTATCTAACAGCCAGTTCTTC. This encodes CASSEKLSNSQFF. This rearrangement joins TRBV6-1 to TRBJ2-1; D uncertain. Germline values: CDR1 MNHNS, CDR2 SASEGT. This CDR3 spans 13 amino acids. V shed 2 bases and J shed 13 bases, with 15 bases lying between them.

To note about this clone: This CDR3 is also generated by other DNA sequences in the sample. J is TRBJ1-5 and V is TRBV5-1; TRBD1 might be the D (5 bases). This CDR3 has 15 amino acids. V shed 0 bases and J shed 4 bases, with 11 bases lying between them. Germline CDR1 and CDR2: SGHRS and YFSETQ. CDR3: CASSLEGRGNQPQHF. The CDR3 DNA sequence: TGCGCCAGCAGCTTGGAGGGTAGGGGTAATCAGCCCCAGCATTTT.

This chain connects TRBV2 to TRBJ1-5; D is ambiguous. Trimming removed 8 bases at V and 2 bases at J, with 16 bases between. Germline-derived CDR1 and CDR2 are SNHLY and FYNNEI. The CDR3 has 15 amino acids. This chain's CDR3 is CASGKEGYGNQPQHF. DNA of the CDR3: TGTGCCAGCGGAAAAGAGGGTTATGGCAATCAGCCCCAGCATTTT.

The rearrangement joins TRBV5-4 to TRBJ2-1; 16 bases are shared with TRBD2. J was trimmed by 0 bases and V by 4 bases; bases with no gene match: 4. Germline V gene lookup returns CDR1 SGHNT and CDR2 YYREEE (reference sequence). This CDR3 has 18 residues. This CDR3 is CASSQGTSGRASYNEQFF. The CDR3 DNA is TGTGCCAGCAGCCAAGGGACTAGCGGGAGGGCCTCCTACAATGAGCAGTTCTTC.

CDR3 nucleotides: TGTGCCAGCAGCCGCGGGACAGTACCTTACGAGCAGTACTTC. Encoded protein: CASSRGTVPYEQYF. The chain combines TRBV5-4 with TRBJ2-7, with D perhaps TRBD1 (7 bases). CDR1 is SGHNT and CDR2 is YYREEE in the germline V gene (reference sequence). Trimming took 4 bases from V and 4 from J, leaving 15 bases between them. The CDR3 has 14 amino acids. The entire variable domain, with the rest obtained from reference TRBV5-4 and TRBJ2-7, is as follows: ETGVTQSPTHLIKTRGQQVTLRCSSQSGHNTVSWYQQALGQGPQFIFQYYREEENGRGNFPPRFSGLQFPNYSSELNVNALELDDSALYLCASSRGTVPYEQYFGPGTRLTVT.

A single count supports this clone. The chain joins TRBV2 to TRBJ2-1; 10 bases line up with TRBD1. Germline CDR1 SNHLY, CDR2 FYNNEI. With V trimmed by 8 bases and J by 6 bases, 7 bases remained unmatched. The CDR3 contains 14 residues. The CDR3 region has the DNA TGTGCCAGCGGTGGGGACAGGGGTACCAATGAGCAGTTCTTC. Its protein is CASGGDRGTNEQFF.

This clone showed up just once. This chain links TRBV10-1 with TRBJ2-2; D may match TRBD1 or TRBD2 (5 bases each). Per the germline V gene, CDR1 is WNHNN and CDR2 is SYGVQD (reference sequence). The germline V and J ends were trimmed by 2 bases and 2 bases, with 21 bases remaining between them. This CDR3 has 19 residues. As DNA, the CDR3 is TGCGCCAGCAGTGAGCTCATCCTCCGGGGCCCGAGCAACACCGGGGAGCTGTTTTTT. As protein: CASSELILRGPSNTGELFF.

The chain recombines TRBV10-1 with TRBJ2-7, with 13 bases fitting TRBD2. The CDR3 runs to 16 residues. CDR1 and CDR2 (germline): WNHNN, SYGVQD (reference sequence). V lost 2 bases and J lost 2; bases outside the gene matches: 3. The DNA for the CDR3 is TGCGCCAGCAGTGAGGGACTAGCGGGAGCTACCTACGAGCAGTACTTC. Translated: CASSEGLAGATYEQYF.

CDR3 in amino acids: CASSTGLTLSYGYTF. CDR3 DNA sequence: TGTGCCAGCAGTACCGGGCTCACGCTCTCCTATGGCTACACCTTC. The V and J genes are TRBV28 and TRBJ1-2; D is uncertain. CDR3 size: 15 residues. The V gene's germline CDR1 is MDHEN and CDR2 SYDVKM. V lost 5 bases and J 4 bases, leaving 17 bases between the germline ends.

In the case of this clone: This sample includes further DNA sequences coding for the same CDR3. The genes are TRBV15 and TRBJ2-1, with TRBD2 identical over 13 bases. Germline CDR1 and CDR2: LNHNV and YYDKDF (reference sequence). There are 16 residues in the CDR3. The ends lost 0 bases at V and 8 bases at J; junction bases unmatched: 4. This CDR3 is CATSRDRLAGGDEQFF. The DNA for the CDR3 is TGTGCCACCAGCAGAGATCGACTAGCGGGAGGTGATGAGCAGTTCTTC.

This chain uses TRBV18 with TRBJ1-2; no clear D. Trimming took off 2 bases at V and 8 bases at J, with 24 bases between the two ends. In germline, CDR1 is KGHSH, CDR2 LQKENI. The CDR3 has 17 residues. This CDR3 reads CASSPKAQGGLAGGYTF. Here the CDR3 DNA reads TGTGCCAGCTCACCAAAGGCCCAAGGAGGCCTGGCGGGGGGCTACACCTTC.

The genes are TRBV7-6 and TRBJ2-6; maybe TRBD2 (6 bases). Between the trimmed V and J ends, which lost 1 base and 0 bases, there was a span of 13 bases. Per germline, CDR1 SGHVS and CDR2 FNYEAQ. The CDR3 is 18 amino acids. CDR3 sequence: CASSLVPGSFSGANVLTF. Here the CDR3 DNA reads TGTGCCAGCAGCTTAGTTCCCGGGAGCTTCTCTGGGGCCAACGTCCTGACTTTC.

This rearrangement joins TRBV7-9 to TRBJ1-1, with TRBD1 matching over 8 bases. The CDR3 runs to 15 residues. From germline, CDR1 is SEHNR and CDR2 FQNEAQ (reference sequence). With 1 base clipped from V and 5 bases from J, the junction kept 6 bases outside the gene matches. Here the CDR3 DNA reads TGTGCCAGCAGCTTAGGGACAGGGAGAAGGACTGAAGCTTTCTTT. This sequence encodes CASSLGTGRRTEAFF.

This chain links TRBV29-1 with TRBJ2-4; the D is unclear. Between the trimmed V and J ends, which lost 2 bases and 5 bases, there was a span of 7 bases. The CDR3 spans 12 residues. CDR1 is SQVTM, CDR2 ANQGSEA, per germline. The CDR3 spells CSVERAENIQYF. Written as DNA, the CDR3 is TGCAGCGTTGAAAGGGCTGAAAACATTCAGTACTTC.

The chain combines TRBV13 with TRBJ2-2; 10 bases align to TRBD2. Trimming at V came to 5 bases and at J to 2 bases, leaving 2 bases not matched to a gene. This CDR3 is built from 15 residues. Germline loops: CDR1 PRHDT, CDR2 FYEKMQ (reference sequence). CDR3 sequence reads: CASSRLAGNTGELFF. In nucleotides, the CDR3 is TGTGCCAGCAGCCGACTAGCGGGTAACACCGGGGAGCTGTTTTTT.

The chain joins TRBV7-9 to TRBJ2-2, with 8 bases fitting TRBD2. Germline V CDR1 and CDR2: SEHNR, FQNEAQ (reference sequence). CDR3 length: 15 amino acids. V lost 6 bases, J lost 4 bases, and 7 bases stayed unmatched. CDR3 nucleotides: TGTGCCAGCAGATCTCGGGGGGGTGGCACCGGGGAGCTGTTTTTT. The encoded protein is CASRSRGGGTGELFF.

Only one count was recorded for this clone. CDR3 in DNA: TGTGCCAGCACCCTTAGCGGGAAGACGGGGAATGAGCAGTTCTTC. This encodes CASTLSGKTGNEQFF. The V call is TRBV7-9, the J call TRBJ2-1, with 8 bases aligning to TRBD2. Germline V CDR1 and CDR2: SEHNR, FQNEAQ (reference sequence). The ends lost 7 bases at V and 7 bases at J; junction bases unmatched: 12. CDR3 length: 15 amino acids.

The rearrangement uses TRBV10-1 and TRBJ2-2; 7 bases line up with TRBD2. V lost 3 bases, J lost 7 bases, and 11 bases stayed unmatched. The germline gives CDR1 WNHNN, CDR2 SYGVQD (reference sequence). This CDR3 spans 16 amino acids. CDR3 bases: TGCGCCAGCAGTGAACCGGGCGGGAGAGGCGTCGGGGAGCTGTTTTTT. This gives the protein CASSEPGGRGVGELFF.

V and J are TRBV7-2 and TRBJ2-2, with D perhaps TRBD1 or TRBD2 (6 bases each). V was trimmed by 5 bases and J by 2 bases, leaving 18 bases between them. Germline loops: CDR1 SGHTA, CDR2 FQGNSA. This CDR3 comprises 17 residues. The CDR3, as DNA: TGTGCCAGCAGCCCCGGGGGCAGGGGCGCCAACACCGGGGAGCTGTTTTTT. Amino acids: CASSPGGRGANTGELFF.

The J gene is TRBJ1-1, the V gene TRBV18, with D uncertain. The CDR3 runs 12 residues. Germline loops: CDR1 KGHSH, CDR2 LQKENI. Deletions cut 5 bases from V and 11 bases from J, with 15 bases between. CDR3: CASSTKGILAFF. CDR3 coding DNA: TGTGCCAGCTCAACGAAGGGAATTCTGGCTTTCTTT.

This chain links TRBV10-3 with TRBJ1-4; D perhaps matches TRBD1 (5 bases). Trimming pared 11 bases from V and 7 bases from J, leaving 17 bases between. This CDR3 has 13 residues. Germline V CDR1 and CDR2: ENHRY, SYGVKD. The CDR3 DNA reads as TGTGCCTCCCGACAGACCTCTAGTGAAAAACTGTTTTTT. Protein product: CASRQTSSEKLFF.

The chain employs TRBV28 and TRBJ2-7; perhaps D is TRBD1 or TRBD2 (5 bases each). The CDR3 sequence is 14 residues long. Trimming stripped 6 bases from V and 3 bases from J, with 15 bases between. Germline V gene sequence: CDR1 MDHEN, CDR2 SYDVKM. The CDR3 here is CASRPGTIDYEQYF. The DNA for the CDR3 is TGTGCCAGCAGGCCCGGGACCATTGACTACGAGCAGTACTTC.